These 8 T cell receptor beta chains came from one sample sequenced in a study of control samples from healthy donors and cancer patients. Sequencing was performed with immunoSEQ multiplex PCR; in TCRdb, only in-frame clones are kept and a portion is missing. The sample records 150,000 to 200,000 clones, 94% being singletons. Sequenced sample: blood. Receptors originate from a woman between 35 and 50 years old in good health.

The rearrangement links TRBV7-9 to TRBJ1-6; D gene unclear. The CDR3 sequence is 15 residues long. V shed 1 base and J shed 7 bases, with 11 bases lying between them. The V gene's germline CDR1 is SEHNR and CDR2 FQNEAQ (reference sequence). The CDR3 loop is CASSLVTARNSPLHF. In DNA, the CDR3 is TGTGCCAGCAGCTTAGTCACAGCGAGGAATTCACCCCTCCACTTT.

The chain has TRBV18 and TRBJ2-7, with a tentative D call TRBD1 (6 bases). Trimming left V 10 bases short and J 1 base short, with 14 bases between. The CDR3 length is 13 residues. Per the germline V gene, CDR1 is KGHSH and CDR2 is LQKENI. Here the CDR3 reads CATALGQSYEQYF. Written as DNA, the CDR3 is TGTGCCACTGCCCTCGGACAGTCCTACGAGCAGTACTTC.

The V gene is TRBV11-2, the J gene TRBJ2-3, with TRBD2 as a possible D gene (5 bases). Trimming took 1 base from V and 7 from J, leaving 21 bases between them. Germline loops: CDR1 SGHAT, CDR2 FQNNGV. CDR3 size: 17 residues. The CDR3 DNA reads TGTGCCAGCAGCTTAGGCCGCCGCGGGTCACAGCTATATACGCAGTATTTT. This codes for CASSLGRRGSQLYTQYF.

This chain joins TRBV4-1 and TRBJ1-2, with 8 bases aligning to TRBD1. CDR1 is MGHRA and CDR2 is YSYEKL in the germline V gene. The J segment lost 3 bases and the V segment lost 8 bases, leaving 5 bases of the junction unmatched. This CDR3 region has 13 residues. CDR3 bases: TGCGCCAGCCGAACACAGGGGGACTATGGCTACACCTTC. This gives the protein CASRTQGDYGYTF.

The gene calls are TRBV5-4 and TRBJ2-1; TRBD2 is a possible D gene (5 bases). The V gene lost 0 bases and the J gene lost 2 bases, with 9 bases spanning the gap. From germline, CDR1 is SGHNT and CDR2 YYREEE (reference sequence). The CDR3 runs to 15 residues. CDR3 DNA: TGTGCCAGCAGCTTGGCGTCGGGAACCTACAATGAGCAGTTCTTC. Protein product: CASSLASGTYNEQFF.

The V call is TRBV18, the J call TRBJ1-4; D ambiguous. Trimming removed 5 bases at V and 0 bases at J, with 10 bases between. Germline assignment: CDR1 KGHSH and CDR2 LQKENI. The CDR3 spans 15 residues. In nucleotides, the CDR3 is TGTGCCAGCTCATCGAAGCGAGCAACTAATGAAAAACTGTTTTTT. It encodes CASSSKRATNEKLFF.

The chain uses TRBV5-1 and TRBJ2-5, with 10 bases matching TRBD1. CDR1 and CDR2 from the germline V gene are SGHRS and YFSETQ. The junction had 4 bases not matched to a gene; V was cut back by 3 bases and J by 5 bases. The CDR3 length is 14 residues. The CDR3 loop is CASSSGQGRETQYF. CDR3 sequence (DNA): TGCGCCAGCAGCTCGGGACAGGGGAGGGAGACCCAGTACTTC. The whole variable domain, remainder taken from reference TRBV5-1 and TRBJ2-5, is KAGVTQTPRYLIKTRGQQVTLSCSPISGHRSVSWYQQTPGQGLQFLFEYFSETQRNKGNFPGRFSGRQFSNSRSEMNVSTLELGDSALYLCASSSGQGRETQYFGPGTRLLVL.

The chain employs TRBV15 and TRBJ1-4, with D perhaps matching TRBD1 (6 bases). Trimming pared 3 bases from V and 0 bases from J, leaving 11 bases between. Looked up from germline, CDR1 is LNHNV and CDR2 is YYDKDF (reference sequence). This CDR3 contains 16 residues. CDR3 loop: CATSRDSPATNEKLFF. The CDR3 DNA is TGTGCCACCAGCAGGGACAGCCCTGCAACTAATGAAAAACTGTTTTTT.